These T cell receptor beta chains were read from a single sample in a study of blood T cells in healthy people across ages. TCRdb redid the calling of the 5' RACE reads with MiXCR, one entry per CDR3 protein. The sample lists 650,000 to 800,000 distinct CDR3 sequences, under 65% occurring once. The sample was blood. These receptors all stem from a woman older than 75 in good health. CDR3s include the opening cysteine and the closing phenylalanine or tryptophan. Fields, in order: J gene, clone size, V gene, D gene, CDR3 protein. The D gene is left open where the match is weak. Size tells how often a clone was seen (once, few, many) or the class of an expanded clone, and some rows leave it out.

J: TRBJ2-5
size: NA
V: TRBV27
D: NA
CDR3: CASTTGRETQYF

J: TRBJ2-5
size: many
V: TRBV20-1
D: NA
CDR3: CSAPRRISLETQYF

J: TRBJ2-7
size: many
V: TRBV30
D: NA
CDR3: CAWSVQTSYEQYF

J: TRBJ1-1
size: NA
V: TRBV20-1
D: NA
CDR3: CSAPEQGNTEAFF

J: TRBJ1-5
size: NA
V: TRBV24-1
D: TRBD1
CDR3: CATSDPQRTGVAQPQHF

J: TRBJ2-3
size: many
V: TRBV19
D: NA
CDR3: CASSIRGPPSTDTQYF

J: TRBJ2-1
size: once
V: TRBV29-1
D: TRBD1
CDR3: CSVETGEANEQFF

J: TRBJ1-5
size: NA
V: TRBV6-6
D: NA
CDR3: CACGFNQPQHF

J: TRBJ2-3
size: many
V: TRBV7-2
D: NA
CDR3: CASSLDGSTDTQYF

J: TRBJ1-1
size: many
V: TRBV27
D: NA
CDR3: CASSLSPTGYTEAFF

J: NA
size: few
V: TRBV9
D: TRBD2
CDR3: CASSVGSGISYEQYF

J: TRBJ2-4
size: many
V: TRBV12-3/TRBV12-4
D: TRBD1
CDR3: CASSPGQGGKNIQYF

J: TRBJ2-7
size: NA
V: TRBV5-5
D: NA
CDR3: CASSLAGLGNEQYF

J: TRBJ2-3
size: NA
V: TRBV12-3/TRBV12-4
D: NA
CDR3: CASRPSRASTDTQYF

J: TRBJ2-2
size: NA
V: TRBV3-1
D: NA
CDR3: CASSQFRTTGELFF

J: TRBJ1-6
size: NA
V: TRBV6-5
D: NA
CDR3: CASSPDGGRVSPLHF